The entry that follows covers one TCR beta chain sequence. Its cognate antigen is unknown. The record originates from a study of shared clonotypes between healthy human individuals. Study at large: Sampling drew on donors who were two women and a few men aged 18 to 49. General study findings and limits: Against clonotypes common to all four donors, non-shared ones had lower generation probabilities. Clonotype sharing among donors, it was expected, would be affected by sequencing depth.

This CDR3 contains 16 residues. Germline CDR1 reads MGHRA; CDR2 reads YSYEKL. V gave up 3 bases and J gave up 2 bases; unmatched junction bases: 6. The authors distributed each subset's genomic DNA evenly over several immunoSEQ plates. The table came from immunoSEQ multiplex PCR; TCRdb's copy has only in-frame clones and leaves some out. The sample has over 2 million clones, about 95% seen once. Selected positively for CCR7 and CD45RO-negative, naive CD8 cells excluded terminally differentiated effector memory CD45RA+ cells. V gene TRBV4-1 combines with J gene TRBJ2-7, with TRBD2 matching 11 bases. The receptor was derived from a man aged 18 to 30 in good health. Sequencing was carried out using naive CD8+ T cells sorted from blood. CDR3 sequence: CASSQLAGGTTYEQYF. For the CDR3, the DNA is TGCGCCAGCAGCCAGCTAGCGGGGGGAACCACCTACGAGCAGTACTTC.